These T cell receptor beta chains were read from a single sample in a study of post-analysis software for immune sequencing data. TCRdb re-called the PCR reads with MiXCR, one entry per CDR3 protein. In the table there are roughly 400,000 distinct CDR3 sequences, approximately 39% of which are singletons. The source material was blood. These receptors were obtained from a girl aged 2-10 years with multiple sclerosis. The conserved cysteine and the conserved F or W are not part of the CDR3 here. Each record gives: J gene, V gene, CDR3 protein.

J: TRBJ2-5
V: TRBV28
CDR3: ASSPLGGDVTQY

J: TRBJ1-2
V: TRBV29-1
CDR3: SVEDSATGADYGYT

J: TRBJ2-1
V: TRBV5-6
CDR3: ASSPSRGGNYNEQF

J: TRBJ2-1
V: TRBV7-2
CDR3: ASSHTGDYRNEQF

J: TRBJ2-1
V: TRBV7-3
CDR3: ASRSPNSRADEQF

J: TRBJ2-4
V: TRBV27
CDR3: ASSSLAFGGGAHEQY

J: TRBJ2-7
V: TRBV28
CDR3: ASRGQGPYEQY

J: TRBJ2-5
V: TRBV6-1
CDR3: ASTRTSGRAYFEETQY

J: TRBJ1-2
V: TRBV7-9
CDR3: ASSFISYGYT

J: TRBJ2-3
V: TRBV20-1
CDR3: SASGRQGRTDTQY

J: TRBJ2-1
V: TRBV7-2
CDR3: ASSPLALSYNEQF

J: TRBJ1-2
V: TRBV5-1
CDR3: ASSHGQGAYGYT

J: TRBJ2-1
V: TRBV15
CDR3: ATSKGLAGTNEQF

J: TRBJ2-7
V: TRBV7-6
CDR3: ASSRPGQGPYEQY

J: TRBJ2-5
V: TRBV2
CDR3: ASSDGGYETQY

J: TRBJ1-5
V: TRBV18
CDR3: ASSRDREAPQH

J: TRBJ2-1
V: TRBV11-2
CDR3: ASSWTSGIYRNEQF

J: TRBJ2-7
V: TRBV5-1
CDR3: ASSLGTAIYYEQY

J: TRBJ2-1
V: TRBV9
CDR3: ASSVTGGGLYNEQF

J: TRBJ2-5
V: TRBV12-3/TRBV12-4
CDR3: ASSLGQVEGETQY

J: TRBJ1-2
V: TRBV2
CDR3: ASSEVLANYGYT

J: TRBJ1-2
V: TRBV5-1
CDR3: ASSLTSRAEGYT

J: TRBJ1-4
V: TRBV7-9
CDR3: ASSLQGTTNEKLF

J: TRBJ2-6
V: TRBV5-6
CDR3: ASSLAPGKVTGANVLT

J: TRBJ2-1
V: TRBV4-3
CDR3: ASSQGLAGENEQF

J: TRBJ1-5
V: TRBV19
CDR3: ATITIKDRDVCSNQPQH

J: TRBJ2-3
V: TRBV20-1
CDR3: SGKTSGGADTQY

J: -
V: TRBV28
CDR3: ASSEDRTSSYNEQY

J: TRBJ1-2
V: TRBV5-1
CDR3: ASSLGGPVSYGYT

J: TRBJ1-2
V: TRBV29-1
CDR3: SVDQGRNYGYT

J: TRBJ1-2
V: TRBV12-3/TRBV12-4
CDR3: ASAGANYGYT

J: TRBJ1-1
V: TRBV12-3/TRBV12-4
CDR3: ASTPRGQGDTEAF

J: TRBJ2-1
V: TRBV15
CDR3: ATSRELERGGQQF

J: TRBJ1-2
V: TRBV20-1
CDR3: SALVEGDRVGYGYT

J: TRBJ2-3
V: TRBV5-5
CDR3: ASSLGRVDTQY